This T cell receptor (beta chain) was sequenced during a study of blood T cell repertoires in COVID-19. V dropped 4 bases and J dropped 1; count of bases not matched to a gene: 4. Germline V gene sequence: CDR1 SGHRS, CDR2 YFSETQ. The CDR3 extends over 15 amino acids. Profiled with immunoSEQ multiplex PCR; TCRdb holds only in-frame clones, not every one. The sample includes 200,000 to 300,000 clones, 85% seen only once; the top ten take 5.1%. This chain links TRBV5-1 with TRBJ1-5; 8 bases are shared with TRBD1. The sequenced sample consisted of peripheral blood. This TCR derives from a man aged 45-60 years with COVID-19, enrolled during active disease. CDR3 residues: CASSDGTGSNQPQHF. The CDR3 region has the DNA TGCGCCAGCAGCGACGGGACAGGCAGCAATCAGCCCCAGCATTTT.